This T cell receptor (beta chain) is from a study of T cell repertoires in cytomegalovirus infection. In the study overall: Peptides in the study included HLA-C-restricted and HLA-B-restricted CMV epitopes. Public TCR beta signature analysis indicated the presence of both CMV infection and matching HLA type. General study results and limits: Pooled public TCR beta family frequency picked out CMV carriers with the relevant HLA. The ex vivo response showed dominance by HLA-C-restricted CMV-specific TCR beta clonotypes.

TCRdb called the reads again in MiXCR, with one record for every CDR3 protein. The sample records 650,000 to 900,000 distinct CDR3 sequences, 25% to 35% being singletons. In regard to this clonotype: Antigen: not known.

The CDR3 runs to 16 residues. Germline V gene sequence: CDR1 SGHVS, CDR2 FQNEAQ. V was trimmed by 0 bases and J by 4 bases, leaving 12 bases between them. Sequenced material: cultured CD8+ T cells from PBMCs, taken from culture after CMV antigen stimulation. The TCR originated in a human donor in good health (CMV status not recorded). Some clones in this sample may be carry-over from other donors' samples. The rearrangement joins TRBV7-8 to TRBJ2-2; TRBD2 might be the D (5 bases). The CDR3 DNA reads as TGTGCCAGCAGCTTAGCGCGGGTTGCGGGCACCGGGGAGCTGTTTTTT. Translation gives CASSLARVAGTGELFF.